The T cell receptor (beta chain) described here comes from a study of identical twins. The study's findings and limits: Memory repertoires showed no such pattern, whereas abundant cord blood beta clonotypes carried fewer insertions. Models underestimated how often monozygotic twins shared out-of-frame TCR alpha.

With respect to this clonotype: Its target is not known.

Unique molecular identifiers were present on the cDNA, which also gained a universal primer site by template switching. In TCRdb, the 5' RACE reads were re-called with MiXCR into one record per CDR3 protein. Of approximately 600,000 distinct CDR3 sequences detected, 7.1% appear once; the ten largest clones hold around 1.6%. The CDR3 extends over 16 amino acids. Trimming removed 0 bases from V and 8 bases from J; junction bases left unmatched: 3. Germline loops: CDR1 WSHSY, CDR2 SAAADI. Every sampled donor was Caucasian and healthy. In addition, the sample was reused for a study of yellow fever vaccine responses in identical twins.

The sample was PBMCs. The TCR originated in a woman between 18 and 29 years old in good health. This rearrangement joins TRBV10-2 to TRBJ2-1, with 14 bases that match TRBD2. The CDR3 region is CASSESGTSGSYEQFF. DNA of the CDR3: TGCGCCAGCAGTGAGTCCGGGACTAGCGGGAGCTATGAGCAGTTCTTC.